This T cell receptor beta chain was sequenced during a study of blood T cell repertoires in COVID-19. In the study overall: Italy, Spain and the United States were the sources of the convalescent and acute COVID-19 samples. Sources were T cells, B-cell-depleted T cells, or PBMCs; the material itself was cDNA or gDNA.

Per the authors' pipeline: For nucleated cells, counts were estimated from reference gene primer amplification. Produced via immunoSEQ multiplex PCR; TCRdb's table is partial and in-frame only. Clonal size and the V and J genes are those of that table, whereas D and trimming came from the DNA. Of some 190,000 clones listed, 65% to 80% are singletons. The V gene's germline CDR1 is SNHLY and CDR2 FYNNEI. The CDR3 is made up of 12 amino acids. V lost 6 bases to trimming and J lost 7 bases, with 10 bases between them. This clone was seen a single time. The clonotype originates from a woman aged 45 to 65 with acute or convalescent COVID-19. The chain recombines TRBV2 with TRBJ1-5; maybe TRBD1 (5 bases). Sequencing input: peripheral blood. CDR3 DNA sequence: TGTGCCAGCAGCACGACAGCCCAGCCCCAGCATTTT. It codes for CASSTTAQPQHF.